The present T cell receptor beta chain was sequenced within a study of blood T cell repertoires in COVID-19. Study at large: The samples span acute and convalescent COVID-19 from the United States, Italy and Spain. Sources were T cells, B-cell-depleted T cells, or PBMCs; the material itself was cDNA or gDNA.

Authors' data handling: Amplification of reference gene primers provided the estimated nucleated cell counts. Sequenced by immunoSEQ multiplex PCR; TCRdb stores in-frame clones only, minus some. V, J and clone size reflect that table, while D and trimming were determined from the DNA. The data hold 150,000 to 200,000 clones, with about 88% observed a single time. The germline V gene has CDR1 SGHTA and CDR2 FQGNSA. CDR3 size: 15 residues. Losses at the gene ends were 5 bases for V and 6 bases for J; bases not matched to a gene: 10. The chain is built from TRBV7-2 and TRBJ1-1, with 9 nucleotides matching TRBD1. This receptor was identified in a man aged 18 to 35 who had recovered from COVID-19. The sequenced sample was peripheral blood. Here the CDR3 DNA reads TGTGCCAGCAGCCCCCAGCGGGACAGGGTTTCTGAAGCTTTCTTT. It translates to CASSPQRDRVSEAFF. Looking up the rest from reference TRBV7-2 and TRBJ1-1 gives the full variable domain: GAGVSQSPSNKVTEKGKDVELRCDPISGHTALYWYRQSLGQGLEFLIYFQGNSAPDKSGLPSDRFSAERTGGSVSTLTIQRTQQEDSAVYLCASSPQRDRVSEAFFGQGTRLTVV.